This TCR beta chain was captured in a study of PD-L1 blockade in urothelial cancer. For the study at large: Median blood clonality was roughly 0.072, with 86,000 or so unique TCRs.

This clone was detected once. Measured with immunoSEQ multiplex PCR; TCRdb has only the in-frame clones, and not every one. The table lists 50,000 or so clones, around 84% of them singletons. Trimming pared 0 bases from V and 5 bases from J, leaving 11 bases between. Per the germline V gene, CDR1 is MNHNY and CDR2 is SVGAGI (reference sequence). The CDR3 is 14 residues long. Time point specified: pretreatment peripheral blood. Patients suffered from locally advanced or metastatic urothelial carcinoma. Source: PBMCs, taken around atezolizumab (anti-PD-L1) treatment. The chain is built from TRBV6-6 and TRBJ2-7; D gene uncertain. The receptor was derived from a man in his 70s with urothelial cancer. The CDR3 loop reads CASSYSESSHEQYF. The CDR3 nucleotides read TGTGCCAGCAGTTACTCGGAGTCATCCCACGAGCAGTACTTC.